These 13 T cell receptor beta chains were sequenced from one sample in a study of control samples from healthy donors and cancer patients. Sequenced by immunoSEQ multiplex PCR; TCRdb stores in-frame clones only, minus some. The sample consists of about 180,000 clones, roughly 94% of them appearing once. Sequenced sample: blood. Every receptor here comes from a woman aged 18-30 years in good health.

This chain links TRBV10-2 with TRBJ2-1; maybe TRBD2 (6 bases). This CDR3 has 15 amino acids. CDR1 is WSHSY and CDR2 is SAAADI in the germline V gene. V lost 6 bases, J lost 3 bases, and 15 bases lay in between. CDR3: CASRERASIYNEQFF. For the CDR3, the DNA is TGCGCCAGCAGGGAGCGGGCCTCAATCTACAATGAGCAGTTCTTC.

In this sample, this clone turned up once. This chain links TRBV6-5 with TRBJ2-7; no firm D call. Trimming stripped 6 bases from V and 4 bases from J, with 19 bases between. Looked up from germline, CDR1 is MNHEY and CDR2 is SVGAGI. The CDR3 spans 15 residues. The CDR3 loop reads CASSGLGKNGYEQYF. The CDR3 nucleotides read TGTGCCAGCAGCGGTTTAGGGAAGAATGGGTACGAGCAGTACTTC.

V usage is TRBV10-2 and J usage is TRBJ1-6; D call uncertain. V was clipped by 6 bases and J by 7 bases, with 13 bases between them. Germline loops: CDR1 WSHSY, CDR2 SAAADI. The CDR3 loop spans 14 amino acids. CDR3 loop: CASRDRASNSPLHF. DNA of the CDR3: TGCGCCAGCAGGGACCGGGCCTCAAATTCACCCCTCCACTTT.

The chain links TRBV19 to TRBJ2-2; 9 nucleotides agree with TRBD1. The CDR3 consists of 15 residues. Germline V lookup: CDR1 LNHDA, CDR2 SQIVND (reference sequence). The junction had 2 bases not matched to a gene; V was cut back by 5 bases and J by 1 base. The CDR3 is CASSQTGGNTGELFF. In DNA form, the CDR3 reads TGTGCCAGTAGTCAGACAGGGGGGAACACCGGGGAGCTGTTTTTT. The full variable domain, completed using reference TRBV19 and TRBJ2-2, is DGGITQSPKYLFRKEGQNVTLSCEQNLNHDAMYWYRQDPGQGLRLIYYSQIVNDFQKGDIAEGYSVSREKKESFPLTVTSAQKNPTAFYLCASSQTGGNTGELFFGEGSRLTVL.

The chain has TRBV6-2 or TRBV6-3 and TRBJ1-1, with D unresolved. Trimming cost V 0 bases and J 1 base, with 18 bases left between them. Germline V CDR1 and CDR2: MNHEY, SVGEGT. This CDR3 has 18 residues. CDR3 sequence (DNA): TGTGCCAGCAGTTACTCGACATTACGGGGAAGTAGGAACACTGAAGCTTTCTTT. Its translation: CASSYSTLRGSRNTEAFF.

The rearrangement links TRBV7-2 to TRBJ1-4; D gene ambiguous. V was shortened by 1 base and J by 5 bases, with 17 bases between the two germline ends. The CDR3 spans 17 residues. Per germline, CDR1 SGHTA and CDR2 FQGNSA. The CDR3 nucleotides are TGTGCCAGCAGCTTAGAAACGGCCGCTCTTTTAAATGAAAAACTGTTTTTT. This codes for CASSLETAALLNEKLFF.

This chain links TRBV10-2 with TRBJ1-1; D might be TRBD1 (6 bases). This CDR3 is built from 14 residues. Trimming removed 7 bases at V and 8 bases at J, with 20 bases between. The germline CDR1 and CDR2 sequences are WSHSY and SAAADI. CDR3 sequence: CASIPRPIQGEAFF. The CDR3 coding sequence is TGCGCCAGCATCCCCCGCCCCATACAGGGAGAAGCTTTCTTT.

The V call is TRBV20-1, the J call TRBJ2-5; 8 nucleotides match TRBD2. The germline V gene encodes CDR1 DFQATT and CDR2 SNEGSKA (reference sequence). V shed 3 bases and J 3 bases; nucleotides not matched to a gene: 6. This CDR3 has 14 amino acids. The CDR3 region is CSASRGTREETQYF. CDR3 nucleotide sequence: TGCAGTGCTAGTAGAGGGACTAGGGAAGAGACCCAGTACTTC.

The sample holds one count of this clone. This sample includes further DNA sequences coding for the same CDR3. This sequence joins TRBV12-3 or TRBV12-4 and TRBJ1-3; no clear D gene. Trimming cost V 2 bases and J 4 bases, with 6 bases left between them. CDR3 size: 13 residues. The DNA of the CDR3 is TGTGCCAGCAGTTTAATTGGGGGAAACACCATATATTTT. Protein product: CASSLIGGNTIYF.

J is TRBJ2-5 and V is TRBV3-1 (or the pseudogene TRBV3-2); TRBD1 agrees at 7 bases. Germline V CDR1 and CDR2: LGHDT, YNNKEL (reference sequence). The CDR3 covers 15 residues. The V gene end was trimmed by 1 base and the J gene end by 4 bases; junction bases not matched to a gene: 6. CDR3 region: CASSQADRVGETQYF. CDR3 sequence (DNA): TGTGCCAGCAGCCAAGCCGACAGGGTCGGAGAGACCCAGTACTTC.

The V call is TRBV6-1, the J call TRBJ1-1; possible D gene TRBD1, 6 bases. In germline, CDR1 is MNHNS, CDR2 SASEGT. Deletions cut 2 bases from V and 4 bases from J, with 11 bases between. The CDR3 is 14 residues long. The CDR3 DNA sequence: TGTGCCAGCAGTGAAAACAGGGCCGGCACTGAAGCTTTCTTT. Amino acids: CASSENRAGTEAFF.

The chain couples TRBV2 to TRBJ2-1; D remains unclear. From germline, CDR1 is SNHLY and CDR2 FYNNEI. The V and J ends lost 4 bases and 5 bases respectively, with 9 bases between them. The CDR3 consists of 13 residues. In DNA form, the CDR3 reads TGTGCCAGCAGTGCGACCTTAAACAATGAGCAGTTCTTC. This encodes CASSATLNNEQFF.

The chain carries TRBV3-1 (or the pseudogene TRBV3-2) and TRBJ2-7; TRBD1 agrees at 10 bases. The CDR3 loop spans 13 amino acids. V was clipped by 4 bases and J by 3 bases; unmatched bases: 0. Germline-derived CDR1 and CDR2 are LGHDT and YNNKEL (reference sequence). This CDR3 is CASSRTGGYEQYF. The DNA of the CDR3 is TGTGCCAGCAGCCGGACAGGGGGCTACGAGCAGTACTTC.